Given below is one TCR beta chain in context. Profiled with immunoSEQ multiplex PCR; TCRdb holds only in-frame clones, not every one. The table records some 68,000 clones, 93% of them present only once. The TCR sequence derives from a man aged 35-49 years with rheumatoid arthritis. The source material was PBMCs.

DNA for the CDR3: TGTGCCAGCAGCCCCCAAAGTGGGGGGACCTACAATGAGCAGTTCTTC. Amino acids: CASSPQSGGTYNEQFF. J is TRBJ2-1 and V is TRBV7-3, with D perhaps matching TRBD2 (6 bases). CDR3 length: 16 residues. Looked up from germline, CDR1 is SGHTA and CDR2 is FQGTGA. V lost 5 bases and J 2 bases, leaving 16 bases between the germline ends.